This TCR beta chain appears in the sequencing data of a study of blood T cell repertoires in COVID-19. Study information: Whether acute or convalescent, the COVID-19 samples came from the United States, Italy and Spain. PBMCs, B-cell-depleted T cells, or T cells provided the cDNA or gDNA that made up the material.

With 2 bases clipped from V and 6 bases from J, the junction kept 11 bases outside the gene matches. CDR1 MGHRA and CDR2 YSYEKL come from the germline V gene. This CDR3 comprises 16 residues. As processed by the authors: Amplification of reference gene primers was used by the study to estimate nucleated cell counts. The data were produced by immunoSEQ multiplex PCR, yet TCRdb's version contains in-frame clones alone and is incomplete. That table supplies the V and J calls and clone size; D and trimming were determined from the DNA. The sample has about 19,000 clones, about four fifths seen once; the top ten hold around 5.6%.

The specimen sequenced was peripheral blood. The genes are TRBV4-1 and TRBJ2-7, with 9 bases identical to TRBD2. The receptor was derived from a human donor in a cohort sampled during active COVID-19. CDR3 bases: TGCGCCAGCAGCCAATCTGTAGCGGGAGATGGACGCGAGCAGTACTTC. Translation: CASSQSVAGDGREQYF.